These 28 T cell receptor beta chains originate from one sample sequenced in a study of radiotherapy plus CTLA-4 blockade in lung cancer. Sequencing was performed with immunoSEQ multiplex PCR; in TCRdb, only in-frame clones are kept and a portion is missing. The sample yields 90,000 to 100,000 clones, around 74% seen once. The material sequenced was peripheral blood, taken from a patient treated with radiotherapy plus ipilimumab. All receptors derive from a human donor with non-small cell lung cancer who had a partial response to radiotherapy plus ipilimumab. Some clones in this sample may be carry-over from other donors' samples.

A single count supports this clone. The V and J genes are TRBV5-1 and TRBJ1-6, with D tentatively TRBD1 (6 bases). CDR1 SGHRS and CDR2 YFSETQ come from the germline V gene. The CDR3 extends over 15 amino acids. The V end was cut by 4 bases, the J end by 9 bases, with 17 bases between. CDR3 residues: CASSQGPGTGSPLHF. The DNA of the CDR3 is TGCGCCAGCAGCCAGGGGCCGGGAACTGGTTCACCCCTCCACTTT.

The rearrangement joins TRBV5-1 to TRBJ2-5; a possible D gene is TRBD2 (6 bases). Trimming cost V 0 bases and J 4 bases, with 10 bases left between them. Germline CDR1 SGHRS, CDR2 YFSETQ. The CDR3 loop spans 14 amino acids. The CDR3 sequence is CASSLGAGIETQYF. The CDR3 DNA reads TGCGCCAGCAGCTTGGGCGCGGGGATAGAGACCCAGTACTTC.

This chain uses TRBV14 with TRBJ2-3; 10 nucleotides align to TRBD2. In germline, CDR1 is SGHDN, CDR2 FVKESK. J was trimmed by 2 bases and V by 1 base; bases with no gene match: 3. The CDR3 has 16 amino acids. The CDR3 here is CASSQALAGVTDTQYF. As DNA, the CDR3 is TGTGCCAGCAGCCAAGCTCTAGCGGGGGTCACAGATACGCAGTATTTT.

The sample holds a few counts of this clone. The chain carries TRBV5-6 and TRBJ2-7, with D possibly TRBD2 on 5 matching bases. The germline gives CDR1 SGHDT, CDR2 YYEEEE. The CDR3 has 15 amino acids. V was clipped by 0 bases and J by 3 bases, with 13 bases between them. This CDR3 reads CASSLGVQAGYEQYF. Here the CDR3 DNA reads TGTGCCAGCAGCTTGGGGGTGCAGGCGGGCTACGAGCAGTACTTC. Full variable domain (missing parts from reference TRBV5-6 and TRBJ2-7): DAGVTQSPTHLIKTRGQQVTLRCSPKSGHDTVSWYQQALGQGPQFIFQYYEEEERQRGNFPDRFSGHQFPNYSSELNVNALLLGDSALYLCASSLGVQAGYEQYFGPGTRLTVT.

The chain has TRBV7-8 and TRBJ2-3; D perhaps matches TRBD2 (5 bases). This CDR3 is 16 amino acids long. CDR1 is SGHVS and CDR2 is FQNEAQ in the germline V gene. Trimming shortened V by 5 bases and J by 5 bases, and 20 bases separated the two germline ends. CDR3 nucleotides: TGTGCCAGCAGCCGTACTCAGAGGGAGCAAGAAGATACGCAGTATTTT. This codes for CASSRTQREQEDTQYF.

The chain is built from TRBV5-1 and TRBJ1-1; D is ambiguous. CDR1 SGHRS and CDR2 YFSETQ come from the germline V gene. This CDR3 is 12 amino acids long. V was trimmed by 3 bases and J by 1 base, leaving 4 bases between them. DNA of the CDR3: TGCGCCAGCAGCTCGGGGAACACTGAAGCTTTCTTT. Its translation: CASSSGNTEAFF.

The chain uses TRBV4-1 and TRBJ2-5; D gene unclear. The J call may be faulty, since TRBJ2-7 better matches the DNA end. The CDR3 is 13 residues long. Germline CDR1 MGHRA, CDR2 YSYEKL. The DNA of the CDR3 is TGCGCCAGCAGCCATGAAGTGGCGGTCGAGCAGTACTTC. This sequence encodes CASSHEVAVEQYF.

The genes are TRBV28 and TRBJ2-7; D may be TRBD1 (6 bases). This CDR3 comprises 12 residues. V lost 7 bases, J lost 3 bases, and 10 bases lay in between. Germline V gene sequence: CDR1 MDHEN, CDR2 SYDVKM. Here the CDR3 DNA reads TGTGCCAGCAAATACAGGGACTACGAGCAGTACTTC. This gives the protein CASKYRDYEQYF.

The genes are TRBV11-3 and TRBJ2-7; maybe TRBD1 (9 bases). Per the germline V gene, CDR1 is SGHNT and CDR2 is YENEEA. Trimming took off 5 bases at V and 1 base at J, with 15 bases between the two ends. CDR3 size: 15 residues. CDR3 amino acids: CASSPGGTGSYEQYF. The CDR3 DNA follows: TGTGCCAGCAGCCCGGGGGGGACAGGGTCCTACGAGCAGTACTTC.

The V and J genes are TRBV25-1 and TRBJ2-3; weak D call: TRBD2 (5 bases). Per the germline V gene, CDR1 is MGHDK and CDR2 is SYGVNS. V lost 4 bases, J lost 6 bases, and 11 bases lay in between. The CDR3 is made up of 13 amino acids. CDR3 residues: CASSALAWDTQYF. CDR3 coding DNA: TGTGCCAGCAGTGCTCTAGCTTGGGATACGCAGTATTTT.

This clone was seen a handful of times. The V call is TRBV6-5, the J call TRBJ2-7; 8 nucleotides align to TRBD1. Germline trimming cut 6 bases from V and 4 bases from J; bases unmatched to any gene: 8. Germline values: CDR1 MNHEY, CDR2 SVGAGI. The CDR3 sequence is 14 residues long. CDR3 in amino acids: CASSRQGRVYEQYF. CDR3 bases: TGTGCCAGCAGCCGACAGGGGCGCGTGTACGAGCAGTACTTC.

This chain connects TRBV4-1 to TRBJ2-7; a possible D gene is TRBD1 (6 bases). Per germline, CDR1 MGHRA and CDR2 YSYEKL. This CDR3 comprises 15 residues. V gave up 0 bases and J gave up 3 bases, with 12 bases separating them. In DNA form, the CDR3 reads TGCGCCAGCAGCCAAGATAGGAAAGGGGGCTACGAGCAGTACTTC. Its translation is CASSQDRKGGYEQYF.

This clone was seen only a few times. J is TRBJ1-1 and V is TRBV7-3; D is perhaps TRBD1 (5 bases). This CDR3 contains 13 residues. The germline V and J ends were trimmed by 5 bases and 6 bases, with 13 bases remaining between them. Looked up from germline, CDR1 is SGHTA and CDR2 is FQGTGA. The CDR3 sequence: CASSGSGTAEAFF. The CDR3 nucleotides are TGTGCCAGCAGCGGATCCGGGACTGCTGAAGCTTTCTTT.

The chain employs TRBV21-1 and TRBJ1-1; no check of the table's D call, TRBD1, against the DNA was made. TRBV21-1 is given as a pseudogene. The CDR3 extends over 16 amino acids. The chain's CDR3 is CASSKEGQHMNTEAFF. The CDR3 nucleotides read TGTGCCAGCAGCAAAGAGGGACAGCACATGAACACTGAAGCTTTCTTT.

The chain is built from TRBV5-1 and TRBJ2-4; 7 bases line up with TRBD2. The CDR3 totals 16 residues. The J segment lost 8 bases and the V segment lost 1 base, leaving 12 bases of the junction unmatched. Germline lookup yields CDR1 SGHRS and CDR2 YFSETQ. The CDR3 region is CASSLLGGGTMDIQYF. The CDR3 nucleotides read TGCGCCAGCAGCTTGTTGGGGGGGGGAACGATGGACATTCAGTACTTC.

This clone was counted between two and nine times. This sequence joins TRBV18 and TRBJ1-5, with 10 bases that match TRBD1. Germline V gene sequence: CDR1 KGHSH, CDR2 LQKENI. The CDR3 runs 15 residues. The J segment lost 1 base and the V segment lost 4 bases, leaving 1 base of the junction unmatched. CDR3 loop: CASSLDRGSNQPQHF. For the CDR3, the DNA is TGTGCCAGCTCACTGGACAGGGGGAGCAATCAGCCCCAGCATTTT.

The chain uses TRBV7-9 and TRBJ1-2, with TRBD1 identical over 8 bases. The CDR3 runs to 15 residues. CDR1 SEHNR and CDR2 FQNEAQ come from the germline V gene (reference sequence). The V and J ends lost 4 bases and 8 bases, in that order; junction bases with no gene match: 12. The CDR3 protein is CASSSSNTGGRGYTF. DNA of the CDR3: TGTGCCAGCAGCTCCTCTAATACAGGGGGTAGGGGCTACACCTTC.

The rearrangement links TRBV4-2 to TRBJ1-2; 9 bases line up with TRBD1. The CDR3 covers 15 residues. Trimming removed 5 bases from V and 4 bases from J; junction bases left unmatched: 8. CDR1 and CDR2 from the germline V gene are LGHNA and YNFKEQ. The CDR3 bases are TGTGCCAGCAGCGGACGGACAGGGGACTCCTATGGCTACACCTTC. Its translation is CASSGRTGDSYGYTF.

This clone was counted only a few times. This chain links TRBV11-3 with TRBJ2-5; 12 positions agree with TRBD2. The junction had 1 base not matched to a gene; V was cut back by 2 bases and J by 3 bases. The germline CDR1 and CDR2 sequences are SGHNT and YENEEA. This CDR3 region has 15 residues. The CDR3 DNA follows: TGTGCCAGCAGCTTACGACTAGCGGGGGAAGAGACCCAGTACTTC. Protein sequence: CASSLRLAGEETQYF.

This clone was counted only a few times. V is TRBV4-2 and J is TRBJ2-3; 15 bases line up with TRBD2. After removal of 3 bases from V and 5 bases from J, the junction contained 9 bases not matched to a gene. This CDR3 is built from 18 residues. CDR1 LGHNA and CDR2 YNFKEQ come from the germline V gene. CDR3 sequence: CASSHRTGLAGGIDTQYF. The CDR3 DNA follows: TGTGCCAGCAGCCACAGGACGGGACTAGCGGGGGGTATAGATACGCAGTATTTT.

This chain uses TRBV4-1 with TRBJ2-3; D is perhaps TRBD2 (6 bases). The V end was cut by 0 bases, the J end by 2 bases, with 9 bases between. Per germline, CDR1 MGHRA and CDR2 YSYEKL. This CDR3 has 15 amino acids. The CDR3 sequence is CASSQEGLPTDTQYF. The CDR3 DNA is TGCGCCAGCAGCCAAGAGGGACTTCCCACAGATACGCAGTATTTT.

CDR3 bases: TGTGCCAGCTCATCTGGACTAGCGGGATTCGGGGAGCTGTTTTTT. Protein sequence: CASSSGLAGFGELFF. V usage is TRBV18 and J usage is TRBJ2-2; 12 positions match TRBD2. Trimming took 5 bases from V and 7 from J; bases not matched to a gene: 5. This CDR3 contains 15 residues. CDR1 and CDR2 from the germline V gene are KGHSH and LQKENI.

This clone showed up just once. This chain uses TRBV4-1 with TRBJ2-3; 9 nucleotides match TRBD2. The V gene end was trimmed by 3 bases and the J gene end by 5 bases; junction bases not matched to a gene: 9. This CDR3 region has 16 residues. Germline-derived CDR1 and CDR2 are MGHRA and YSYEKL. In DNA form, the CDR3 reads TGCGCCAGCAGCCATAGAAATCTAGCGGGAAAAGATACGCAGTATTTT. This translates into CASSHRNLAGKDTQYF.

The rearrangement joins TRBV6-5 to TRBJ1-1, with 7 bases lining up with TRBD1. CDR3 length: 15 amino acids. J lost 1 base, V lost 5 bases, and 7 bases had no gene match. Germline CDR1 and CDR2: MNHEY and SVGAGI. The CDR3 nucleotides are TGTGCCAGCAGTGCGACGACAGGGCCGAACACTGAAGCTTTCTTT. It yields the protein CASSATTGPNTEAFF.

The genes are TRBV5-6 and TRBJ2-1; 8 bases align to TRBD2. V shed 5 bases, J shed 8 bases, and the junction held 12 bases outside the gene matches. In germline, CDR1 is SGHDT, CDR2 YYEEEE. The CDR3 has 15 residues. CDR3 sequence: CASSPREGLNYEQFF. CDR3 nucleotides: TGTGCCAGCAGTCCTCGGGAGGGACTGAACTATGAGCAGTTCTTC.

The rearrangement links TRBV27 to TRBJ2-1; 9 bases align to TRBD2. Germline V gene lookup returns CDR1 MNHEY and CDR2 SMNVEV (reference sequence). After removal of 4 bases from V and 15 bases from J, the junction contained 16 bases not matched to a gene. CDR3 length: 15 amino acids. CDR3 bases: TGTGCCAGCAGTTCGCCACAGAGCGGGAGGAGGGGTACGTTCTTC. Translation: CASSSPQSGRRGTFF.

The chain joins TRBV30 to TRBJ2-5, with a possible D match to TRBD2 (5 bases). Germline V gene data show CDR1 as GTSNPN and CDR2 as SVGIG (reference sequence). CDR3 length: 16 residues. Deletions cut 0 bases from V and 0 bases from J, with 14 bases between. CDR3 sequence (DNA): TGTGCCTGGAGTGTCTGGCGGGTACTGGACCAAGAGACCCAGTACTTC. This gives the protein CAWSVWRVLDQETQYF.

This clone was seen a few times. V gene TRBV7-3 combines with J gene TRBJ2-7; 7 bases agree with TRBD2. V trimming: 2 bases; J trimming: 6 bases; junction bases outside the gene matches: 7. Germline lookup yields CDR1 SGHTA and CDR2 FQGTGA. This CDR3 comprises 14 residues. Here the CDR3 DNA reads TGTGCCAGCAGCTTAGAAGCAGGGAGGGGCGAGCAGTACTTC. It specifies CASSLEAGRGEQYF.